A selection of T cell receptor beta chains follows, all from one sample in a study of T cell responses to AZD1222 COVID-19 vaccine. This table comes from immunoSEQ multiplex PCR, and its TCRdb copy is limited to in-frame clones, with some not included. This table holds around 160,000 clones, 92% found once. This material consisted of peripheral blood, taken 28 days after the second AZD1222 dose. Source of these receptors: an adult who received the AZD1222 COVID-19 vaccine. Each CDR3 is given with its conserved first and last residue. The D gene is left open where the match is weak. Expanded clones get a size class; other rows say once, few or many, or leave the size out.

J gene: TRBJ1-4; V gene: TRBV18; D gene: .; clone size: .; CDR3 length: 13; CDR3 protein: CASSPQESEKLFF; CDR3 DNA: TGTGCCAGCTCACCACAAGAGAGTGAAAAACTGTTTTTT
J gene: TRBJ2-1; V gene: TRBV6-2/TRBV6-3; D gene: .; clone size: .; CDR3 length: 16; CDR3 protein: CASSSALGRENNEQFF; CDR3 DNA: TGTGCCAGCAGTTCCGCTTTAGGCCGAGAAAACAATGAGCAGTTCTTC
J gene: TRBJ1-5; V gene: TRBV6-5; D gene: TRBD1; clone size: .; CDR3 length: 14; CDR3 protein: CASSNRDRYQPQHF; CDR3 DNA: TGTGCCAGCAGTAACCGGGACAGATATCAGCCCCAGCATTTT
J gene: TRBJ1-1; V gene: TRBV6-5; D gene: .; clone size: .; CDR3 length: 14; CDR3 protein: CASSADSWRPEAFF; CDR3 DNA: TGTGCCAGCAGCGCGGACAGTTGGAGGCCTGAAGCTTTCTTT
J gene: TRBJ1-6; V gene: TRBV6-5; D gene: TRBD1; clone size: .; CDR3 length: 14; CDR3 protein: CASTGGTGVSPLHF; CDR3 DNA: TGTGCCAGCACGGGGGGGACAGGGGTGTCACCCCTCCACTTT
J gene: TRBJ1-4; V gene: TRBV19; D gene: TRBD1; clone size: .; CDR3 length: 16; CDR3 protein: CASRKRGQGPNEKLFF; CDR3 DNA: TGTGCCAGTAGGAAAAGGGGACAGGGTCCTAATGAAAAACTGTTTTTT
J gene: TRBJ2-1; V gene: TRBV6-5; D gene: TRBD2; clone size: .; CDR3 length: 15; CDR3 protein: CASSWTSGSYNEQFF; CDR3 DNA: TGTGCCAGCAGTTGGACTAGCGGGTCCTACAATGAGCAGTTCTTC
J gene: TRBJ2-3; V gene: TRBV10-2; D gene: TRBD2; clone size: .; CDR3 length: 13; CDR3 protein: CASRQEGGDTQYF; CDR3 DNA: TGCGCCAGCAGACAGGAGGGAGGGGATACGCAGTATTTT
J gene: TRBJ2-1; V gene: TRBV5-4; D gene: TRBD2; clone size: .; CDR3 length: 16; CDR3 protein: CASSLNQRGGWNEQFF; CDR3 DNA: TGTGCCAGCAGCTTGAACCAGCGGGGGGGCTGGAATGAGCAGTTCTTC
J gene: TRBJ1-1; V gene: TRBV3-1/TRBV3-2; D gene: .; clone size: .; CDR3 length: 14; CDR3 protein: CASSSRHDQIEAFF; CDR3 DNA: TGTGCCAGCAGCTCACGACATGATCAAATTGAAGCTTTCTTT
J gene: TRBJ1-3; V gene: TRBV15; D gene: .; clone size: .; CDR3 length: 15; CDR3 protein: CATSRDQGSGNTIYF; CDR3 DNA: TGTGCCACCAGCAGAGATCAGGGTTCGGGAAACACCATATATTTT
J gene: TRBJ2-3; V gene: TRBV7-3; D gene: .; clone size: .; CDR3 length: 15; CDR3 protein: CASSLRGGSTDTQYF; CDR3 DNA: TGTGCCAGCAGCTTAAGGGGCGGGAGCACAGATACGCAGTATTTT
J gene: TRBJ1-1; V gene: TRBV19; D gene: TRBD1; clone size: once; CDR3 length: 15; CDR3 protein: CASSIGTGLNTEAFF; CDR3 DNA: TGTGCCAGTAGTATCGGGACAGGGCTGAACACTGAAGCTTTCTTT
J gene: TRBJ2-7; V gene: TRBV29-1; D gene: .; clone size: once; CDR3 length: 12; CDR3 protein: CSVAQVDYEQYF; CDR3 DNA: TGCAGCGTTGCACAGGTGGACTACGAGCAGTACTTC
J gene: TRBJ2-6; V gene: TRBV18; D gene: TRBD1; clone size: .; CDR3 length: 19; CDR3 protein: CASSRTGTGLSSGANVLTF; CDR3 DNA: TGTGCCAGCTCACGAACCGGGACAGGGCTTTCCTCTGGGGCCAACGTCCTGACTTTC
J gene: TRBJ2-3; V gene: TRBV27; D gene: .; clone size: .; CDR3 length: 15; CDR3 protein: CASSLRRRRTDTQYF; CDR3 DNA: TGTGCCAGCAGTTTAAGACGAAGGAGGACAGATACGCAGTATTTT
J gene: TRBJ2-2; V gene: TRBV5-1; D gene: .; clone size: .; CDR3 length: 14; CDR3 protein: CASSLQGNTGELFF; CDR3 DNA: TGCGCCAGCAGCTTACAGGGAAACACCGGGGAGCTGTTTTTT
J gene: TRBJ2-1; V gene: TRBV7-6; D gene: .; clone size: .; CDR3 length: 12; CDR3 protein: CASSLEGNEQFF; CDR3 DNA: TGTGCCAGCAGCTTAGAGGGGAATGAGCAGTTCTTC
J gene: TRBJ2-1; V gene: TRBV24-1; D gene: .; clone size: .; CDR3 length: 12; CDR3 protein: CATSDSYNEQFF; CDR3 DNA: TGTGCCACCAGTGATTCCTACAATGAGCAGTTCTTC
J gene: TRBJ2-2; V gene: TRBV6-5; D gene: TRBD2; clone size: .; CDR3 length: 16; CDR3 protein: CASSYLAGTNTGELFF; CDR3 DNA: TGTGCCAGCAGTTACCTAGCGGGGACGAACACCGGGGAGCTGTTTTTT
J gene: TRBJ2-5; V gene: TRBV18; D gene: .; clone size: .; CDR3 length: 12; CDR3 protein: CASSRTSETQYF; CDR3 DNA: TGTGCCAGCTCACGGACTTCGGAGACCCAGTACTTC
J gene: TRBJ1-1; V gene: TRBV2; D gene: .; clone size: .; CDR3 length: 12; CDR3 protein: CASSWTDAEAFF; CDR3 DNA: TGTGCCAGCTCCTGGACAGACGCTGAAGCTTTCTTT
J gene: TRBJ2-7; V gene: TRBV7-2; D gene: .; clone size: .; CDR3 length: 15; CDR3 protein: CASSLESGFSYEQYF; CDR3 DNA: TGTGCCAGCAGCTTGGAGAGCGGGTTCTCCTACGAGCAGTACTTC
J gene: TRBJ1-5; V gene: TRBV6-6; D gene: .; clone size: once; CDR3 length: 15; CDR3 protein: CASSYAGSINQPQHF; CDR3 DNA: TGTGCCAGCAGTTACGCGGGGTCCATCAATCAGCCCCAGCATTTT
J gene: TRBJ2-5; V gene: TRBV5-4; D gene: TRBD2; clone size: .; CDR3 length: 16; CDR3 protein: CASSRGLAGSEETQYF; CDR3 DNA: TGTGCCAGCAGCCGGGGACTAGCGGGATCCGAAGAGACCCAGTACTTC
J gene: TRBJ2-6; V gene: TRBV9; D gene: .; clone size: .; CDR3 length: 15; CDR3 protein: CASSVSGSGANVLTF; CDR3 DNA: TGTGCCAGCAGCGTGTCGGGCTCCGGGGCCAACGTCCTGACTTTC
J gene: TRBJ2-2; V gene: TRBV4-1; D gene: .; clone size: .; CDR3 length: 17; CDR3 protein: CASSLPGTLGVSGELFF; CDR3 DNA: TGCGCCAGCAGCCTCCCCGGGACTTTGGGGGTATCGGGGGAGCTGTTTTTT
J gene: TRBJ1-2; V gene: TRBV30; D gene: .; clone size: .; CDR3 length: 12; CDR3 protein: CAWSPTGYGYTF; CDR3 DNA: TGTGCCTGGAGTCCTACAGGGTATGGCTACACCTTC
J gene: TRBJ1-1; V gene: TRBV7-3; D gene: .; clone size: .; CDR3 length: 14; CDR3 protein: CASSSNGGDTEAFF; CDR3 DNA: TGTGCCAGCAGCTCCAACGGGGGAGACACTGAAGCTTTCTTT
J gene: TRBJ2-2; V gene: TRBV2; D gene: .; clone size: once; CDR3 length: 15; CDR3 protein: CASSGQAGGTGELFF; CDR3 DNA: TGTGCCAGCAGTGGACAAGCTGGGGGCACCGGGGAGCTGTTTTTT
J gene: TRBJ1-1; V gene: TRBV7-9; D gene: .; clone size: .; CDR3 length: 13; CDR3 protein: CASVWGSNTEAFF; CDR3 DNA: TGTGCCAGCGTGTGGGGTTCGAACACTGAAGCTTTCTTT
J gene: TRBJ2-5; V gene: TRBV21-1; D gene: .; clone size: .; CDR3 length: 18; CDR3 protein: CASSPHSAYTGGRETQYF; CDR3 DNA: TGTGCCAGCAGCCCCCATTCGGCGTACACAGGGGGAAGGGAGACCCAGTACTTC
J gene: TRBJ2-7; V gene: TRBV4-2; D gene: TRBD1; clone size: .; CDR3 length: 14; CDR3 protein: CASSLGQGTYEQYF; CDR3 DNA: TGTGCCAGCAGCCTGGGACAGGGAACCTACGAGCAGTACTTC
J gene: TRBJ1-6; V gene: TRBV6-6; D gene: TRBD1; clone size: .; CDR3 length: 15; CDR3 protein: CASSFLTGEVSPLHF; CDR3 DNA: TGTGCCAGCAGTTTCCTGACAGGGGAAGTTTCACCCCTCCACTTT
J gene: TRBJ2-3; V gene: TRBV24-1; D gene: .; clone size: .; CDR3 length: 15; CDR3 protein: CATSVGGLSTDTQYF; CDR3 DNA: TGTGCCACCAGTGTGGGGGGGCTTAGCACAGATACGCAGTATTTT
J gene: TRBJ1-6; V gene: TRBV2; D gene: .; clone size: .; CDR3 length: 15; CDR3 protein: CASVAGSVYNSPLHF; CDR3 DNA: TGTGCCAGCGTGGCCGGGTCGGTCTATAATTCACCCCTCCACTTT
J gene: TRBJ2-5; V gene: TRBV29-1; D gene: TRBD1; clone size: .; CDR3 length: 14; CDR3 protein: CSVVPGTGQETQYF; CDR3 DNA: TGCAGCGTGGTCCCCGGGACAGGGCAAGAGACCCAGTACTTC
J gene: TRBJ2-7; V gene: TRBV6-4; D gene: .; clone size: .; CDR3 length: 9; CDR3 protein: CASRGDRYF; CDR3 DNA: TGTGCCAGCAGAGGGGACCGGTACTTC
J gene: TRBJ1-2; V gene: TRBV5-1; D gene: .; clone size: .; CDR3 length: 15; CDR3 protein: CASSLSGGPNYGYTF; CDR3 DNA: TGCGCCAGCAGCTTGAGTGGGGGACCTAACTATGGCTACACCTTC
J gene: TRBJ2-1; V gene: TRBV19; D gene: .; clone size: .; CDR3 length: 16; CDR3 protein: CASSIDRNWRGDEQFF; CDR3 DNA: TGTGCCAGTAGTATAGATCGCAACTGGAGGGGCGATGAGCAGTTCTTC
J gene: TRBJ1-6; V gene: TRBV5-1; D gene: TRBD1; clone size: once; CDR3 length: 19; CDR3 protein: CASSRDLGTGRSYNSPLHF; CDR3 DNA: TGCGCCAGCAGCCGGGACCTAGGGACAGGCCGCTCCTATAATTCACCCCTCCACTTT
J gene: TRBJ1-1; V gene: TRBV5-6; D gene: .; clone size: once; CDR3 length: 13; CDR3 protein: CASSPVVNTEAFF; CDR3 DNA: TGTGCCAGCAGCCCGGTAGTGAACACTGAAGCTTTCTTT
J gene: TRBJ1-4; V gene: TRBV5-1; D gene: TRBD1; clone size: few; CDR3 length: 15; CDR3 protein: CASSTGTGLYEKLFF; CDR3 DNA: TGCGCCAGCAGCACAGGGACAGGGCTGTATGAAAAACTGTTTTTT